The rows below give T cell receptor beta chains drawn from one sample of a study of cytomegalovirus exposure and HLA in healthy donors. Libraries were prepared by immunoSEQ multiplex PCR; TCRdb keeps only in-frame clonotypes and omits some of them. Of under 200,000 clones listed, about 76% are singletons. What was sequenced was PBMCs. The source of these receptors is a woman aged 40 to 49 in good health and CMV-seropositive. The CDR3 runs from the conserved cysteine through the conserved F or W. Fields, in order: clone size, V gene, J gene, D gene, CDR3 DNA, CDR3 protein. D genes are given only for firm matches. Where a row states a size, it is once, few, many or the class of an expanded clone; other rows omit it.

>-|TRBV5-1|TRBJ1-1|-
TGCGCCAGCAGCCTTGTCGGGTTGAACACTGAAGCTTTCTTT
CASSLVGLNTEAFF
>-|TRBV28|TRBJ1-2|TRBD1
TGTGCCAGCAGTTGGCGGACAGGGAGGAACTATGGCTACACCTTC
CASSWRTGRNYGYTF
>few|TRBV7-9|TRBJ2-5|-
TGTGCCAGCAGCTTAGCGCTCGGGGGGCGAGAGACCCAGTACTTC
CASSLALGGRETQYF
>few|TRBV2|TRBJ2-7|-
TGTGCCAGCCGGAGGGCAGGAACCTACGAGCAGTACTTC
CASRRAGTYEQYF
>once|TRBV7-2|TRBJ1-5|-
TGTGCCAGCAGCTCGTCCGGGGGGGCGGGGAGCAATCAGCCCCAGCATTTT
CASSSSGGAGSNQPQHF
>-|TRBV2|TRBJ1-4|-
TGTGCCAGCAGTGAGCGAGAAAAACTGTTTTTT
CASSEREKLFF
>-|TRBV7-2|TRBJ2-7|TRBD1
TGTGCCAGCAGCTCCGACAGGGGTCCTATCTACGAGCAGTACTTC
CASSSDRGPIYEQYF
>-|TRBV6-4|TRBJ1-2|TRBD1
TGTGCCAGCAGTGAGTCTTGGGACAGGAACTATGGCTACACCTTC
CASSESWDRNYGYTF
>-|TRBV2|TRBJ2-7|TRBD1
TGTGCCAGTCTGGGACAGCCCTCTTACGAGCAGTACTTC
CASLGQPSYEQYF
>-|TRBV6-6|TRBJ2-7|TRBD2
TGTGCCAGCAGTTACACAGGGACTAGCGGGAACAACGAGCAGTACTTC
CASSYTGTSGNNEQYF
>-|TRBV30|TRBJ2-5|-
TGTGCCTGGACAGGGGAGGAGACCCAGTACTTC
CAWTGEETQYF
>-|TRBV2|TRBJ2-1|TRBD2
TGTGCCAGCTTTAGCGGGAGGGCGCATAGTGCCTACAATGAGCAGTTCTTC
CASFSGRAHSAYNEQFF
>few|TRBV7-9|TRBJ1-4|TRBD1
TGTTCCAGCAGCACGACAGGGGAGAAACTGTTTTTT
CSSSTTGEKLFF
>-|TRBV12-5|TRBJ2-2|-
TGTGCTAGTGGGTTCAATCACAGGAACACCGGGGAGCTGTTTTTT
CASGFNHRNTGELFF
>once|TRBV4-3|TRBJ1-6|TRBD1
TGCGCCAGCAGCCAAGCGGCAGGGGGAACGGGTAATTCACCCCTCCACTTT
CASSQAAGGTGNSPLHF
>-|TRBV19|TRBJ1-1|TRBD1
TGTGCCAGTAGTCCAGGGGGAACTGAAGCTTTCTTT
CASSPGGTEAFF
>-|TRBV19|TRBJ1-6|-
TGTGCCAGTAGTATGGCCAGCGCCCGAAATTCACCCCTCCACTTT
CASSMASARNSPLHF
>-|TRBV2|TRBJ1-4|-
TGTGCCAGCAGTGAACAGGTTAATGAAAAACTGTTTTTT
CASSEQVNEKLFF
>-|TRBV5-4|TRBJ2-3|TRBD2
TGTGCCAGCAGCAGAGGACTAGCGGGGGGCCTTCGACCGGATACGCAGTATTTT
CASSRGLAGGLRPDTQYF
>few|TRBV18|TRBJ1-4|-
TGTGCCAGCTCAACTCCCGGGATAACTAATGAAAAACTGTTTTTT
CASSTPGITNEKLFF
>-|TRBV5-1|TRBJ2-5|-
TGCGCCAGCAGCTTGGGCGGGGAGGAGACCCAGTACTTC
CASSLGGEETQYF
>-|TRBV18|TRBJ1-2|TRBD1
TGTGCCAGCTCGAGTACAGGGGGCAATTATGACTACACCTTC
CASSSTGGNYDYTF
>-|TRBV6-5|TRBJ1-1|TRBD1
TGTGCCAGCAGTTACTCAGGGCAGGGGGCGACTGAAGCTTTCTTT
CASSYSGQGATEAFF
>-|TRBV5-4|TRBJ2-4|-
TGTGCCAGCAGCTTGCCGGGGGAACTAGCCAAAAACATTCAGTACTTC
CASSLPGELAKNIQYF
>-|TRBV7-2|TRBJ1-4|TRBD1
TGTGCCAGCAGCTTAGGGGGACAGGGGGTCGAAAAACTGTTTTTT
CASSLGGQGVEKLFF
>-|TRBV5-1|TRBJ1-2|TRBD1
TGCGCCAGCAGCTCAGGGACAGGAGATTCTAGCTATGGCTACACCTTC
CASSSGTGDSSYGYTF
>-|TRBV4-1|TRBJ1-1|TRBD1
TGCGCCAGCAGCCAGTCGGGACAGATGAACACTGAAGCTTTCTTT
CASSQSGQMNTEAFF
>-|TRBV5-1|TRBJ2-2|-
TGCGCCAGCAGCTTGGATAGGGGAAAAGCCGCCAGCGGGGAGCTGTTTTTT
CASSLDRGKAASGELFF